This TCR beta chain appears in the sequencing data of a study of beta chain features in type 1 diabetes (dated by TCRdb to the late 2010s). Background on the whole study: Patients and healthy donors did not differ in mean age, gender distribution, total cell number or subset yield. Regulatory and stem cell-like memory subsets were obtained from only 8 patients and roughly 8 healthy donors, while naive and central memory subsets were obtained from all 28 donors. A total of 107,917,701 sorted cells were examined across all samples, and RNA yield correlated strongly with the number of cells per subset. The study compared TCRB repertoires of sorted circulating CD4+ T cell subsets between recently diagnosed type 1 diabetes patients and matched healthy donors. The paper as a whole reports these results and caveats: At VDJ recombination sites, patients with type 1 diabetes made fewer insertions and deleted more nucleotides, a pattern implying thymic rearrangement abnormalities. Shorter templates might be favored by PCR, yet because patient and control samples were amplified and corrected together, any such skew would affect both groups equally. Because cDNA was sequenced instead of genomic DNA, highly expressing activated cells could be over-represented, though the groups showed no difference in activation or CD3 levels. In all four CD4+ subsets, TCRB CDR3 length was moderately but significantly shorter in type 1 diabetes patients. Naive, central memory and regulatory TCRB repertoires appeared more similar among patients than among healthy donors. Because small numbers of individuals were included in the HLA sub-analyses, any influence of HLA type on TCRB rearrangement was left unresolved.

The High Capacity cDNA Reverse Transcription Kit was used to reverse transcribe all of the isolated RNA, meaning that expressed TCRB transcripts were what got sequenced. Deep immunoSEQ sequencing was performed on naive, central memory and regulatory T cell samples, with an average of about 4 million total reads per sample. Sorted cells were lysed in RLT buffer and RNA was extracted with DNase-treated RNeasy Micro or Mini kits, depending on cell number. Each cell subset was processed on its own to prevent cross-contamination, while patient and healthy donor samples were processed together. TCRB sequences were amplified from cDNA with the immunoSEQ multiplex PCR, producing 87-bp fragments spanning the CDR3 region. Sequencing of the amplicons was done on the Illumina HiSeq platform. On the study's bioinformatics: Synthetic template baselines were used to correct PCR bias computationally, reads within Hamming distance 2 were collapsed, and singletons that could not be merged were discarded. Reads were aligned to IMGT to assign V, D and J genes, CDR3 length, and insertions or deletions at six rearrangement sites. Within each subset, clonotype counts were normalized to sorted cell number, after which true diversity and Gini coefficients were computed with the tcR R package. The overlap coefficient, calculated on TCRB nucleotide sequences, was used to measure repertoire sharing. TCRdb's version of the immuneACCESS table is confined to in-frame rearrangements and falls short of the full clone set. An unresolved V gene accounts for under half of the shortfall where checked; the remainder is of unknown origin. Clone size and the V and J calls come from that table; the DNA yielded D and trimming. This sample holds about 130,000 clones; 9% were observed only once. The ten largest account for roughly 0.75% of the sample.

This clone was seen only a few times. This clone's antigen is unknown. There are no base qualities to consult, and no much larger clone falls within one base. Each donor gave one peripheral blood draw, averaging about 120 mL, which was collected into heparinised tubes. Using a panel that included CD45RO, CCR7, CD25, CD127, CD95 and CD27, naive, central memory, regulatory and stem cell-like memory CD4+ T cells were sorted on a BD FACSAria II. A purity above 95% was achieved for all sorted populations. PBMCs were isolated right away by Lymphoprep density gradient centrifugation and were stained directly, without culture. So that batch effects would be minimized, each experiment stained and sorted samples in pairs, pairing one healthy donor with one patient. The sample taken for sequencing was central memory CD4+ T cells from blood. The clonotype was recovered from a man between 25 and 39 years old with type 1 diabetes.

The DNA sequence follows: TGTGCCAGCAGCCAGCGACGCGGCTACGAGCAGTACTTC. Its coded protein is CASSQRRGYEQYF. This chain is built from TRBV4-2 and TRBJ2-7; no D gene is confidently identified. For CDR1 and CDR2, the germline V gene lists LGHNA and YNFKEQ. V and J lose 3 bases and 3 bases, and a span of 9 bases separates them. Including the terminal cysteine and phenylalanine, the CDR3 comprises 13 residues. Here the CDR3 DNA is all that survives: 39 bases in frame from base 1.